This TCR beta chain is from a study of OX40 agonist ivuxolimab in advanced cancers. Whole-study context: It was ivuxolimab, an agonistic anti-OX40 (CD134) antibody, that patients were treated with.

This clone has just a few counts. Data came from immunoSEQ multiplex PCR; TCRdb stores just in-frame clones and leaves some out. Among fewer than 30,000 clones, approximately 86% were seen once, and the ten largest hold roughly 29%. The clonotype was recovered from an adult with an advanced solid tumor such as melanoma, head and neck, liver or kidney cancer. Sequences were derived from CD4+ or CD8+ T cells sorted from blood, sampled in a trial of the OX40 agonist ivuxolimab.

CDR3 amino acids: CASSETGGGNIQYF. The CDR3 DNA sequence: TGTGCCAGCAGTGAGACAGGGGGCGGGAACATTCAGTACTTC. The gene calls are TRBV6-4 and TRBJ2-4, with TRBD1 matching over 10 bases. With V trimmed by 3 bases and J by 7 bases, 3 bases remained unmatched. The CDR3 loop spans 14 amino acids. Germline-derived CDR1 and CDR2 are MRHNA and SNTAGT.